This TCR beta chain was found in a study of technical replicates of blood from a few donors. TCRdb's table, derived via immunoSEQ multiplex PCR, lists solely in-frame clones and lacks some. The data show approximately 82,000 clones, 80% to 95% seen once. The CDR3 has 14 residues. Trimming removed 3 bases from V and 0 bases from J, with 6 bases in between. Germline V gene sequence: CDR1 ENHRY, CDR2 SYGVKD. The sequenced sample consisted of T cells isolated from PBMCs. This TCR was sampled from a human donor in good health. Some clones in this sample may be carry-over from other donors' samples. V gene TRBV10-3 combines with J gene TRBJ2-1; the D is unclear. CDR3 nucleotides: TGTGCCATCAGTGACAGAAACTCCTACAATGAGCAGTTCTTC. It yields the protein CAISDRNSYNEQFF.